This T cell receptor beta chain comes out of a study of blood T cells in healthy people across ages. On this clonotype itself: Its antigen remains unidentified.

The V and J ends lost 4 bases and 13 bases, in that order; junction bases with no gene match: 18. Germline-derived CDR1 and CDR2 are SGHVS and FQNEAQ. The CDR3 is made up of 18 amino acids. Study results and limitations: CMV status of donors was not determined, possibly confounding expanded clonotype changes.

Primed by a sample-barcoded 5' primer and a J-beta primer mix, a second PCR proceeded for about 6 to 12 cycles. TCRdb re-called the 5' RACE reads through MiXCR, storing one row per CDR3 protein. The repertoire holds roughly 800,000 distinct CDR3 sequences, with around 36% as singletons. Material: blood. The rearrangement uses TRBV7-8 and TRBJ2-4; 14 nucleotides agree with TRBD2. This TCR was recovered from a man younger than 30 in good health. This chain's CDR3 is CASSSGLAGAVIDNEQYF. CDR3 DNA: TGTGCCAGCAGCTCGGGACTAGCGGGGGCCGTTATAGACAATGAGCAGTACTTC.